This entry lists 5 T cell receptor beta chains sequenced from one sample in a study of T cells in Graves' hyperthyroidism and ophthalmopathy. RNA transcripts provided the source from which TCR beta CDR3 regions were amplified. An initial round of RT-PCR targeting the TCR CDR3 relied on the HTBI primer set. TCRdb reprocessed the multiplex PCR reads via MiXCR and lists one record per CDR3 protein. This sample has around 500,000 distinct CDR3 sequences, with roughly 16% found just once. Sequencing was carried out using blood. Every receptor here comes from a woman in her twenties or thirties with Graves' ophthalmopathy.

This clonotype was recorded many times. The rearrangement uses TRBV5-1 and TRBJ2-1; perhaps TRBD2 as D (6 bases). V dropped 4 bases and J dropped 12 bases, with 11 bases sitting between them. The CDR3 length is 11 residues. The germline V gene encodes CDR1 SGHRS and CDR2 YFSETQ. The CDR3 coding sequence is TGCGCCAGCAGCAAGGACGGGGGGCAGTTCTTC. It is translated as CASSKDGGQFF.

This clonotype was recorded at least ten times. The chain has TRBV11-1 and TRBJ1-1; D gene uncertain. This CDR3 contains 12 residues. Germline CDR1 reads SGHAT; CDR2 reads FQDESV (reference sequence). Trimming removed 2 bases from V and 7 bases from J, with 8 bases in between. CDR3 residues: CASSLLTDEAFF. The CDR3 nucleotides are TGTGCCAGCAGCTTATTGACGGATGAAGCTTTCTTT. Full variable domain (rest looked up from reference TRBV11-1 and TRBJ1-1): EAEVAQSPRYKITEKSQAVAFWCDPISGHATLYWYRQILGQGPELLVQFQDESVVDDSQLPKDRFSAERLKGVDSTLKIQPAELGDSAMYLCASSLLTDEAFFGQGTRLTVV.

This clonotype appeared many times. The rearrangement joins TRBV20-1 to TRBJ2-2, with D possibly matching TRBD1 (5 bases). This CDR3 contains 15 residues. Germline-derived CDR1 and CDR2 are DFQATT and SNEGSKA (reference sequence). Trimming stripped 0 bases from V and 2 bases from J, with 10 bases between. The CDR3 is CSARDPRGNTGELFF. CDR3 nucleotide sequence: TGCAGTGCTAGAGATCCTAGGGGAAACACCGGGGAGCTGTTTTTT.

The table lists this clonotype with many counts. The chain carries TRBV6-2 or TRBV6-3 and TRBJ2-1, with TRBD2 as a possible D gene (6 bases). Germline CDR1 and CDR2: MNHEY and SVGEGT. Trimming took off 4 bases at V and 7 bases at J, with 8 bases between the two ends. This CDR3 comprises 12 residues. CDR3 residues: CASSSSGNEQFF. Here the CDR3 DNA reads TGTGCCAGCAGTTCAAGCGGGAATGAGCAGTTCTTC.

This clonotype was detected ten times or more. The chain combines TRBV7-2 with TRBJ2-7; 9 bases agree with TRBD2. CDR3 length: 17 amino acids. Unmatched junction bases numbered 9, after V lost 2 bases and J lost 1 base. Germline V lookup: CDR1 SGHTA, CDR2 FQGNSA. CDR3 residues: CASSLMSLAGTSYEQYF. Written as DNA, the CDR3 is TGTGCCAGCAGCTTAATGAGTCTAGCGGGAACTTCCTACGAGCAGTACTTC.